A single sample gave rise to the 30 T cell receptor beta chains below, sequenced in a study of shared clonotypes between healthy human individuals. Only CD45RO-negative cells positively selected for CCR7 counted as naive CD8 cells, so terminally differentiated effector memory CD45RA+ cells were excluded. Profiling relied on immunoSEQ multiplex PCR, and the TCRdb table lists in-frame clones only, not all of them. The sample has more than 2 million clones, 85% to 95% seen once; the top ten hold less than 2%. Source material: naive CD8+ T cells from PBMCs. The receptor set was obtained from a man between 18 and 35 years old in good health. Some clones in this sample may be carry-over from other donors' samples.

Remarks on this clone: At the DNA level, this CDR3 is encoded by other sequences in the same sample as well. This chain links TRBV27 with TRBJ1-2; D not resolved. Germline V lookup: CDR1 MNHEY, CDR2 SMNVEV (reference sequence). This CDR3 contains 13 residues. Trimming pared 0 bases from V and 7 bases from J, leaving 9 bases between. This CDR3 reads CASSLSSLGGYTF. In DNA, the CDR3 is TGTGCCAGCAGTTTATCCTCCTTAGGTGGCTACACCTTC.

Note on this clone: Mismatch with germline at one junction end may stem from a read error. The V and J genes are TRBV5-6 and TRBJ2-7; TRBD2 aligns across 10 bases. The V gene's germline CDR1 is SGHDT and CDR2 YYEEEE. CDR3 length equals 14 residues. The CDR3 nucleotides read TGTGCCAGCAGCTTCTGGTCTAGCGGGAGTCCACCCGACTTC. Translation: CASSFWSSGSPPDF.

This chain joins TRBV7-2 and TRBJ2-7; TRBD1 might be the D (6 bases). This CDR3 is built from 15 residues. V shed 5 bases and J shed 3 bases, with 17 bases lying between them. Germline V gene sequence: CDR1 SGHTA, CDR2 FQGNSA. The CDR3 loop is CASSPRTENFYEQYF. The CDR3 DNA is TGTGCCAGCAGCCCTCGGACAGAAAACTTCTACGAGCAGTACTTC.

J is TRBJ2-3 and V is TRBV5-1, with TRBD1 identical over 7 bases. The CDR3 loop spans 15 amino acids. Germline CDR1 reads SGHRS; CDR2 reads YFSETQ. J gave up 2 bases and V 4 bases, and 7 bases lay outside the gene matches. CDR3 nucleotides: TGCGCCAGCAGCCACGGACAGGTAGACACAGATACGCAGTATTTT. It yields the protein CASSHGQVDTDTQYF.

In DNA form, the CDR3 reads TGTGCCAGCAGTTTTGTTCGGAAACAAGAGACCCAGTACTTC. This codes for CASSFVRKQETQYF. V usage is TRBV28 and J usage is TRBJ2-5; D not certain. The ends were cut back, 3 bases at V and 2 bases at J, with 10 bases in the middle. The CDR3 loop spans 14 amino acids. Per germline, CDR1 MDHEN and CDR2 SYDVKM.

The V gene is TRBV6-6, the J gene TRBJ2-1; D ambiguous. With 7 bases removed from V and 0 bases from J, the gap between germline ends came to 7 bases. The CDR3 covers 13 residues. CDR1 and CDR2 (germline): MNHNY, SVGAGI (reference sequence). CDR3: CASTKSSYNEQFF. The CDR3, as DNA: TGTGCCAGCACTAAATCCTCCTACAATGAGCAGTTCTTC.

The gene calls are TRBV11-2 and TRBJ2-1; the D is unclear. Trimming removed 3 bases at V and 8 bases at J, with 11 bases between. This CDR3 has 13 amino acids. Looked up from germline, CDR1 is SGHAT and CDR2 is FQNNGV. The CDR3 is CASSFSPLYEQFF. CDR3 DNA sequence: TGTGCCAGCAGCTTTTCCCCCCTATATGAGCAGTTCTTC. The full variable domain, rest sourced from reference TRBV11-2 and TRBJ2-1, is EAGVAQSPRYKIIEKRQSVAFWCNPISGHATLYWYQQILGQGPKLLIQFQNNGVVDDSQLPKDRFSAERLKGVDSTLKIQPAKLEDSAVYLCASSFSPLYEQFFGPGTRLTVL.

CDR3 nucleotides: TGTGCCAGCACCAGAACAGGGGGATGGACTGAAGCTTTCTTT. Protein: CASTRTGGWTEAFF. The chain couples TRBV6-1 to TRBJ1-1, with 8 bases matching TRBD1. The J segment lost 5 bases and the V segment lost 7 bases, leaving 9 bases of the junction unmatched. The V gene's germline CDR1 is MNHNS and CDR2 SASEGT. This CDR3 has 14 residues.

The CDR3 region is CASSEGQLGTGELFF. The CDR3 DNA reads TGTGCCAGCAGTGAAGGGCAGCTGGGGACCGGGGAGCTGTTTTTT. The V and J genes are TRBV2 and TRBJ2-2; D remains ambiguous. Germline CDR1 is SNHLY and CDR2 is FYNNEI. The ends were cut back, 1 base at V and 5 bases at J, with 11 bases in the middle. The CDR3 consists of 15 residues.

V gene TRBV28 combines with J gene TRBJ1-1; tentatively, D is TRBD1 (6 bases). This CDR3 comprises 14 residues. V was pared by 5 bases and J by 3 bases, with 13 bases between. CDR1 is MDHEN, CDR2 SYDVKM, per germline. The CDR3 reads CASSQQGWDTEAFF. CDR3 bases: TGTGCCAGCAGTCAACAGGGATGGGACACTGAAGCTTTCTTT.

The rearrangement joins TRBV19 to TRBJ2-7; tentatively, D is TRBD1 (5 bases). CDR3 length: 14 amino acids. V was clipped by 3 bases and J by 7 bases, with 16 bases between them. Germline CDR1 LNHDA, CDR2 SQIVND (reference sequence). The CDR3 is CASSIGHPTREQYF. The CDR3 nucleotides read TGTGCCAGTAGTATCGGACACCCCACCCGTGAGCAGTACTTC.

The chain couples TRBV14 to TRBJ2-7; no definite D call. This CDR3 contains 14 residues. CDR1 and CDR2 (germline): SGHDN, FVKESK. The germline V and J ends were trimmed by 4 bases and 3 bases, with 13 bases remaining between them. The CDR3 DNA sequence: TGTGCCAGCAGCCCACAAACAAAGAACTACGAGCAGTACTTC. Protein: CASSPQTKNYEQYF.

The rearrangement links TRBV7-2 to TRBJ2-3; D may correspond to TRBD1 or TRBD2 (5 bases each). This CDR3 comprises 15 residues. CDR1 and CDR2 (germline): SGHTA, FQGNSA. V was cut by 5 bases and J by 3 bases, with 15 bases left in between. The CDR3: CASSPSWGRTDTQYF. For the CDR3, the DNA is TGTGCCAGCAGCCCGTCGTGGGGGAGAACAGATACGCAGTATTTT.

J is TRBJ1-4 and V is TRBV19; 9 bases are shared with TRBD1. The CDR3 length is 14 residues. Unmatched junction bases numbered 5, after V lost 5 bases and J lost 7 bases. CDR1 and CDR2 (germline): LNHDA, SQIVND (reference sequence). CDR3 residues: CASSGQGWAEKLFF. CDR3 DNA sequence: TGTGCCAGTAGTGGACAGGGGTGGGCTGAAAAACTGTTTTTT.

CDR3 loop: CATSRDKLRGTDTQYF. CDR3 nucleotide sequence: TGTGCCACCAGCAGAGATAAGTTGAGGGGGACAGATACGCAGTATTTT. This chain joins TRBV15 and TRBJ2-3; D is perhaps TRBD1 (6 bases). Germline V gene lookup returns CDR1 LNHNV and CDR2 YYDKDF (reference sequence). The CDR3 has 16 residues. Trimming removed 0 bases from V and 3 bases from J, with 13 bases in between.

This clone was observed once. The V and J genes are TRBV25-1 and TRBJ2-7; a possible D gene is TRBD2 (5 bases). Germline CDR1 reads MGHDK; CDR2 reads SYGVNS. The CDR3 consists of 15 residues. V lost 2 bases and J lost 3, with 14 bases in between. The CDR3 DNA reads TGTGCCAGCAGTGAAGGGTCGGGGTTGGGCTACGAGCAGTACTTC. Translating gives CASSEGSGLGYEQYF.

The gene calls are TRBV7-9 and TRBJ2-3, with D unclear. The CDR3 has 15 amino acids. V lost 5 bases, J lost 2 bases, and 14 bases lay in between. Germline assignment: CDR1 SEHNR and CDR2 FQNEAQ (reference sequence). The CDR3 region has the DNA TGTGCCAGCAGCACCCGAATTACCCCCACAGATACGCAGTATTTT. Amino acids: CASSTRITPTDTQYF.

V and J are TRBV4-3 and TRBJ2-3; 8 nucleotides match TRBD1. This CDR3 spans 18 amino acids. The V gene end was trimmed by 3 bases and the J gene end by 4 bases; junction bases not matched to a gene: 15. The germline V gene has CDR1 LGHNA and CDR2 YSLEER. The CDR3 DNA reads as TGCGCCAGCAGCCAGCCTGAGAGCAGGGGGCTTGTTGCAGATACGCAGTATTTT. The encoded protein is CASSQPESRGLVADTQYF.

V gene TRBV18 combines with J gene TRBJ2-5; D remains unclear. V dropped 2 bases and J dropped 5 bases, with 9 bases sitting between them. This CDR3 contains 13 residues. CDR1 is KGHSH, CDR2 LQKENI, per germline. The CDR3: CASSPGPLETQYF. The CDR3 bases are TGTGCCAGCTCACCAGGGCCCCTCGAGACCCAGTACTTC. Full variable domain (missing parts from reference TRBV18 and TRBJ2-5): NAGVMQNPRHLVRRRGQEARLRCSPMKGHSHVYWYRQLPEEGLKFMVYLQKENIIDESGMPKERFSAEFPKEGPSILRIQQVVRGDSAAYFCASSPGPLETQYFGPGTRLLVL.

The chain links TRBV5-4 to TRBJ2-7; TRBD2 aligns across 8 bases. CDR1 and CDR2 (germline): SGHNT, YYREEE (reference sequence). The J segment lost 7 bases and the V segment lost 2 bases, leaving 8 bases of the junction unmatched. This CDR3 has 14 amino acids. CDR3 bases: TGTGCCAGCAGCTTAGGTAGCGGGATCGGGGAGCAGTACTTC. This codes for CASSLGSGIGEQYF.

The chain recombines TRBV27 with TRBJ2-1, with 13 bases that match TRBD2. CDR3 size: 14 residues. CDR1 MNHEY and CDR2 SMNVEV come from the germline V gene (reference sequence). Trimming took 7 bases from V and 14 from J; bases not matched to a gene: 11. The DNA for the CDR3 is TGTGCCAGCAAAATCATGGGACTAGCGGGAAATGAGTTCTTC. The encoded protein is CASKIMGLAGNEFF.

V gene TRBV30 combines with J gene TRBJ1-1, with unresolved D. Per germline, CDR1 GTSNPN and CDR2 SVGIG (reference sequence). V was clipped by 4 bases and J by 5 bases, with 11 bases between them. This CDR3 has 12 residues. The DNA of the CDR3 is TGTGCCTGGATCGCCCACGGAACTGAAGCTTTCTTT. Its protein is CAWIAHGTEAFF.

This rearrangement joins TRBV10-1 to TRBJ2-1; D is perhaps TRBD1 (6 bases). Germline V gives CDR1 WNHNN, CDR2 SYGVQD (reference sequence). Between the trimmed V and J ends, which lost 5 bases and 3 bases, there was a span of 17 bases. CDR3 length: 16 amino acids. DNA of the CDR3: TGCGCCAGCAGTCCCGTTTCCCGCAGGGGCTACAATGAGCAGTTCTTC. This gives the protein CASSPVSRRGYNEQFF.

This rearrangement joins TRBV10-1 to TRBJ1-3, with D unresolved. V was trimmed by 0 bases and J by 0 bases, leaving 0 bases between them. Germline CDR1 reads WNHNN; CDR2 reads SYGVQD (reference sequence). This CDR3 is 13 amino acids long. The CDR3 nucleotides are TGCGCCAGCAGTGAGTCCTCTGGAAACACCATATATTTT. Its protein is CASSESSGNTIYF.

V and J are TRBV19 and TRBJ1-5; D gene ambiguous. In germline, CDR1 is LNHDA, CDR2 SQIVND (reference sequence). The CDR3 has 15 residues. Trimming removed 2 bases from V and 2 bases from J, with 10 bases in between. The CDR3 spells CASSITPVGNQPQHF. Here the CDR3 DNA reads TGTGCCAGTAGTATAACCCCAGTGGGCAATCAGCCCCAGCATTTT.

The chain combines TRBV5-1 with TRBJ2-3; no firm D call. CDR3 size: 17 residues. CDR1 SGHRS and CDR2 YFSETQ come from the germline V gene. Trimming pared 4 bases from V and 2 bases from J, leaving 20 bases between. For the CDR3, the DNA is TGCGCCAGCAGCCAACCTCAATACATGACGGACACAGATACGCAGTATTTT. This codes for CASSQPQYMTDTDTQYF.

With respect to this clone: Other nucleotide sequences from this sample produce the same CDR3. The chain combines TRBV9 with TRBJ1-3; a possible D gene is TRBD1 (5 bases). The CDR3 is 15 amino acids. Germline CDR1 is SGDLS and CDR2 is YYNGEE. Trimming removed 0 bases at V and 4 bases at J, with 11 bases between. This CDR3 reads CASSVVGGSGNTIYF. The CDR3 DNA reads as TGTGCCAGCAGCGTAGTTGGGGGATCAGGAAACACCATATATTTT.

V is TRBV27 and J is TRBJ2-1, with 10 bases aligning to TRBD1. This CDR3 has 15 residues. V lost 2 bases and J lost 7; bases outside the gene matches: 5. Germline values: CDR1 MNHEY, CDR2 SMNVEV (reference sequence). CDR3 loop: CASSLGRTGGNEQFF. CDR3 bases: TGTGCCAGCAGTTTAGGTCGGACAGGGGGGAATGAGCAGTTCTTC.

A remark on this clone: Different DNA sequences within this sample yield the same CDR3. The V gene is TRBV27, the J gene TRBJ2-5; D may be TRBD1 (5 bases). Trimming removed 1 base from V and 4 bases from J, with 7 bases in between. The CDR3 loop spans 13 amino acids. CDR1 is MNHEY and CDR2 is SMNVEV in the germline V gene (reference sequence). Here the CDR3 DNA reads TGTGCCAGCAGTTTATTAGGGGCAGAGACCCAGTACTTC. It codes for CASSLLGAETQYF.

The CDR3, as DNA: TGCGCCTCCGGTGGCTACGAGCAGTACTTC. It translates to CASGGYEQYF. The chain couples TRBV10-2 to TRBJ2-7; D call uncertain. CDR3 size: 10 residues. V lost 11 bases and J 3 bases, leaving 8 bases between the germline ends. Germline values: CDR1 WSHSY, CDR2 SAAADI.